What follows are 32 T cell receptor beta chains derived from one specimen sequenced in a study of response to subunit inactivated influenza vaccine. TCRdb re-called the RT-PCR reads through MiXCR, storing one row per CDR3 protein. The sample includes roughly 190,000 distinct CDR3 sequences, about an eighth of them seen just once. These data also featured in a second study, about T cells expressing NK-cell markers. Per that paper: 5'RACE template switching built TCR beta cDNA with unique molecular identifiers.

The sample here was CD8+ T cells sorted from PBMCs, taken 11 to 12 days after vaccination. The receptors originated from a man aged 45-65 years who received an inactivated influenza vaccine.

This clonotype was picked up a small number of times. The chain is built from TRBV28 and TRBJ2-5; 7 bases line up with TRBD2. CDR1 is MDHEN and CDR2 is SYDVKM in the germline V gene. The length of the CDR3 is 15 residues. Trimming at V came to 2 bases and at J to 7 bases, leaving 10 bases not matched to a gene. CDR3 nucleotides: TGTGCCAGCAGTTTAATATCGACTAGCTGGGGGACCCAGTACTTC. The encoded protein is CASSLISTSWGTQYF.

The chain links TRBV6-1 to TRBJ2-7; TRBD1 might be the D (5 bases). There are 14 residues in the CDR3. From germline, CDR1 is MNHNS and CDR2 SASEGT. V was pared by 0 bases and J by 5 bases, with 11 bases between. CDR3 sequence reads: CASSEAPRAHEQYF. As DNA, the CDR3 is TGTGCCAGCAGTGAAGCGCCCAGGGCCCACGAGCAGTACTTC.

This clonotype has a handful of counts. This chain joins TRBV5-1 and TRBJ1-1; 10 nucleotides line up with TRBD1. The CDR3 length is 13 residues. J lost 11 bases, V lost 0 bases, and 4 bases had no gene match. Looked up from germline, CDR1 is SGHRS and CDR2 is YFSETQ. The CDR3 DNA sequence: TGCGCCAGCAGCTTGGGACAGGGGGCAAAGGCTTTCTTT. This codes for CASSLGQGAKAFF.

The chain couples TRBV27 to TRBJ2-4, with no clear D. The germline V gene encodes CDR1 MNHEY and CDR2 SMNVEV (reference sequence). The CDR3 spans 18 residues. The V and J ends lost 4 bases and 7 bases respectively, with 26 bases between them. The CDR3 region has the DNA TGTGCCAGCAGTTCCGCCCTAACCGACTCTCCCACACATAACATTCAGTACTTC. Its translation is CASSSALTDSPTHNIQYF.

This clonotype has more than one count but fewer than ten. The gene calls are TRBV7-8 and TRBJ2-7; TRBD2 agrees at 8 bases. This CDR3 has 16 residues. Germline V gene lookup returns CDR1 SGHVS and CDR2 FQNEAQ. The V segment lost 0 bases and the J segment 2 bases; nucleotides outside the gene matches: 6. The DNA for the CDR3 is TGTGCCAGCAGCTTAGCGAGAGGGGGACTAGCCTACGAGCAGTACTTC. It specifies CASSLARGGLAYEQYF.

This clonotype has only a few counts. This rearrangement joins TRBV20-1 to TRBJ2-2, with D hard to call. Germline values: CDR1 DFQATT, CDR2 SNEGSKA (reference sequence). This CDR3 spans 11 amino acids. V was shortened by 4 bases and J by 6 bases, with 6 bases between the two germline ends. CDR3 sequence (DNA): TGCAGTGCTAAACGTTCCGGGGAGCTGTTTTTT. It yields the protein CSAKRSGELFF.

This clonotype appeared many times. This chain connects TRBV29-1 to TRBJ2-2, with 8 bases matching TRBD1. The germline V gene has CDR1 SQVTM and CDR2 ANQGSEA. This CDR3 has 16 residues. The trim removed 2 bases at V and 1 base at J, leaving 6 bases unmatched. For the CDR3, the DNA is TGCAGCGTTGAAAAAAGAGGGACAGGGAACACCGGGGAGCTGTTTTTT. This codes for CSVEKRGTGNTGELFF.

This clonotype was seen only a few times. The J gene is TRBJ2-7, the V gene TRBV5-8, with D uncertain. The V gene's germline CDR1 is SGHTS and CDR2 YDEGEE. The CDR3 runs 8 residues. Trimming took off 0 bases at V and 11 bases at J, with 0 bases between the two ends. CDR3 sequence (DNA): TGTGCCAGCAGCTTGGAGTACTTC. It specifies CASSLEYF. The whole variable domain, remainder taken from reference TRBV5-8 and TRBJ2-7, is EAGVTQSPTHLIKTRGQQATLRCSPISGHTSVYWYQQALGLGLQFLLWYDEGEERNRGNFPPRFSGRQFPNYSSELNVNALELEDSALYLCASSLEYFGPGTRLTVT.

The chain recombines TRBV11-2 with TRBJ2-1, with a possible D match to TRBD1 (6 bases). CDR3 size: 15 residues. Germline lookup yields CDR1 SGHAT and CDR2 FQNNGV. Trimming stripped 5 bases from V and 2 bases from J, with 13 bases between. CDR3 sequence: CASSAGTFPYNEQFF. CDR3 DNA sequence: TGTGCCAGCAGCGCCGGGACATTCCCCTACAATGAGCAGTTCTTC. Full variable domain (missing parts from reference TRBV11-2 and TRBJ2-1): EAGVAQSPRYKIIEKRQSVAFWCNPISGHATLYWYQQILGQGPKLLIQFQNNGVVDDSQLPKDRFSAERLKGVDSTLKIQPAKLEDSAVYLCASSAGTFPYNEQFFGPGTRLTVL.

This chain uses TRBV4-1 with TRBJ1-1; D is ambiguous. The V end lost 4 bases, the J end lost 3 bases, and 18 bases lay between the germline ends. This CDR3 region has 16 residues. Germline V CDR1 and CDR2: MGHRA, YSYEKL. CDR3 nucleotides: TGCGCCAGCAGCCTCCCTCGAGGAATTGGGGACACTGAAGCTTTCTTT. This sequence encodes CASSLPRGIGDTEAFF.

The CDR3 DNA is TGTGCCAGCAGCTTTTTTTCCTACGAGCAGTACTTC. Encoded protein: CASSFFSYEQYF. The chain links TRBV11-2 to TRBJ2-7; D not resolved. V gave up 3 bases and J gave up 1 base, with 4 bases separating them. Germline-derived CDR1 and CDR2 are SGHAT and FQNNGV. The CDR3 spans 12 residues.

There are a few counts of this clonotype. V and J are TRBV2 and TRBJ1-5; D not certain. Looked up from germline, CDR1 is SNHLY and CDR2 is FYNNEI. V was pared by 4 bases and J by 6 bases, with 10 bases between. The CDR3 covers 13 residues. The CDR3 protein is CASSAFAGQPQHF. DNA for the CDR3: TGTGCCAGCAGTGCTTTTGCGGGTCAGCCCCAGCATTTT.

This clonotype was counted only a few times. The rearrangement uses TRBV4-3 and TRBJ2-3, with D unclear. V was pared by 3 bases and J by 5 bases, with 15 bases between. CDR3 length equals 15 residues. Looked up from germline, CDR1 is LGHNA and CDR2 is YSLEER. Written as DNA, the CDR3 is TGCGCCAGCAGCCATATGACCGTGAATGGAGATACGCAGTATTTT. Protein product: CASSHMTVNGDTQYF.

This clonotype appeared a few times. The J gene is TRBJ1-2, the V gene TRBV10-3, with 8 bases that match TRBD1. Germline V gives CDR1 ENHRY, CDR2 SYGVKD. The CDR3 is 13 residues long. V lost 6 bases to trimming and J lost 5 bases; unmatched junction nucleotides: 5. The CDR3 sequence: CAIRDREGYGYTF. The CDR3, as DNA: TGTGCCATCAGGGACAGGGAAGGTTATGGCTACACCTTC.

The rearrangement links TRBV27 to TRBJ1-6; D unresolved. V was pared by 5 bases and J by 2 bases, with 13 bases between. From germline, CDR1 is MNHEY and CDR2 SMNVEV (reference sequence). CDR3 length: 16 amino acids. The CDR3 bases are TGTGCCAGCAGTCCGAGAAGTTCCCCCTATAATTCACCCCTCCACTTT. It translates to CASSPRSSPYNSPLHF.

This clonotype has at least ten counts. The CDR3 sequence is CASLPGLAGIKETQYF. The CDR3 coding sequence is TGTGCCAGCTTGCCGGGACTAGCGGGCATTAAAGAGACCCAGTACTTC. The rearrangement links TRBV10-3 to TRBJ2-5, with 12 bases fitting TRBD2. Trimming cost V 10 bases and J 3 bases; bases outside gene matches: 12. Germline assignment: CDR1 ENHRY and CDR2 SYGVKD. The CDR3 runs to 16 residues.

The rearrangement links TRBV28 to TRBJ1-5; TRBD1 matches at 8 bases. The CDR3 sequence is 14 residues long. The V and J ends lost 3 bases and 5 bases, in that order; junction bases with no gene match: 3. Germline V gives CDR1 MDHEN, CDR2 SYDVKM. For the CDR3, the DNA is TGTGCCAGCAGTTTCCAGGGGGCCCATCAGCCCCAGCATTTT. Amino acid sequence: CASSFQGAHQPQHF.

About this clonotype itself: Germline and junction disagree at one end, which may indicate a read error. The CDR3 spells CASSLEGPGGYNEQFF. The CDR3 nucleotides are TGTGCTAGCAGCTTAGAAGGGCCAGGGGGTTACAATGAGCAGTTCTTC. The chain employs TRBV7-7 and TRBJ2-1, with 7 bases fitting TRBD1. This CDR3 contains 16 residues. Germline-derived CDR1 and CDR2 are SSHAT and FNYEAQ (reference sequence).

The V and J genes are TRBV7-9 and TRBJ2-2; D gene uncertain. CDR1 is SEHNR and CDR2 is FQNEAQ in the germline V gene (reference sequence). CDR3 length: 16 amino acids. V was clipped by 2 bases and J by 1 base, with 11 bases between them. The chain's CDR3 is CASSLPPTVNTGELFF. CDR3 in DNA: TGTGCCAGCAGCTTACCGCCTACAGTGAACACCGGGGAGCTGTTTTTT.

The DNA of the CDR3 is TGCGCCAGCAGCCAAAGCGGAGACTCCTACAATGAGCAGTTCTTC. This codes for CASSQSGDSYNEQFF. This chain links TRBV4-3 with TRBJ2-1, with D perhaps TRBD2 (5 bases). Trimming stripped 2 bases from V and 0 bases from J, with 8 bases between. Germline lookup yields CDR1 LGHNA and CDR2 YSLEER. This CDR3 region has 15 residues.

V usage is TRBV10-3 and J usage is TRBJ2-7, with a tentative D call TRBD1 (5 bases). Germline assignment: CDR1 ENHRY and CDR2 SYGVKD. Trimming cost V 3 bases and J 3 bases, with 15 bases left between them. This CDR3 contains 15 residues. As DNA, the CDR3 is TGTGCCATCAGTGAAGGGGCCACGATATTCTACGAGCAGTACTTC. It translates to CAISEGATIFYEQYF.

This clonotype was observed many times. The chain couples TRBV12-3 or TRBV12-4 to TRBJ1-1, with 7 bases fitting TRBD1. This CDR3 has 16 residues. The ends lost 3 bases at V and 0 bases at J; junction bases unmatched: 7. CDR3 loop: CASSFGQDYLNTEAFF. CDR3 DNA: TGTGCCAGCAGTTTCGGACAGGATTATCTGAACACTGAAGCTTTCTTT.

This clonotype has a handful of counts. The CDR3 sequence: CASRSGTQEQYF. CDR3 DNA sequence: TGTGCCAGCAGATCCGGGACACAGGAGCAGTACTTC. V is TRBV7-9 and J is TRBJ2-7; weak D call: TRBD1 (6 bases). CDR1 is SEHNR and CDR2 is FQNEAQ in the germline V gene (reference sequence). This CDR3 contains 12 residues. The V and J ends lost 6 bases and 7 bases respectively, with 13 bases between them. Complete variable domain (other parts from reference TRBV7-9 and TRBJ2-7): DTGVSQNPRHKITKRGQNVTFRCDPISEHNRLYWYRQTLGQGPEFLTYFQNEAQLEKSRLLSDRFSAERPKGSFSTLEIQRTEQGDSAMYLCASRSGTQEQYFGPGTRLTVT.

The chain is built from TRBV20-1 and TRBJ2-1, with TRBD1 as a possible D gene (5 bases). With 5 bases removed from V and 3 bases from J, the gap between germline ends came to 11 bases. The germline V gene has CDR1 DFQATT and CDR2 SNEGSKA (reference sequence). There are 13 residues in the CDR3. The CDR3 loop reads CSARQRVYNEQFF. CDR3 DNA sequence: TGCAGTGCTCGACAGCGTGTCTACAATGAGCAGTTCTTC.

This rearrangement joins TRBV13 to TRBJ2-3; TRBD2 matches 7 bases. The junction had 3 bases not matched to a gene; V was cut back by 2 bases and J by 1 base. Per the germline V gene, CDR1 is PRHDT and CDR2 is FYEKMQ (reference sequence). CDR3 length: 15 residues. The CDR3 bases are TGTGCCAGCAGCTTAATCACTAGCGGCACAGATACGCAGTATTTT. It is translated as CASSLITSGTDTQYF.

In its sample, this clonotype was seen many times. V gene TRBV10-3 combines with J gene TRBJ1-5; TRBD1 is a possible D gene (5 bases). The germline V gene has CDR1 ENHRY and CDR2 SYGVKD. V was pared by 3 bases and J by 2 bases, with 8 bases between. The CDR3 length is 14 residues. CDR3 residues: CAISDIGGNQPQHF. The CDR3 bases are TGTGCCATCAGTGATATAGGGGGCAATCAGCCCCAGCATTTT.

V gene TRBV4-3 combines with J gene TRBJ2-7, with TRBD2 matching 9 bases. The CDR3 spans 15 residues. Trimming cost V 4 bases and J 4 bases; bases outside gene matches: 8. Germline CDR1 is LGHNA and CDR2 is YSLEER. The CDR3 spells CASSPTSGLTYEQYF. The CDR3 coding sequence is TGCGCCAGCAGCCCAACTAGCGGGTTAACTTACGAGCAGTACTTC.

This clonotype was observed a handful of times. The J gene is TRBJ2-3, the V gene TRBV27; 7 bases line up with TRBD1. V lost 0 bases, J lost 0 bases, and 9 bases stayed unmatched. In germline, CDR1 is MNHEY, CDR2 SMNVEV (reference sequence). There are 18 residues in the CDR3. CDR3 protein: CASSLSLMDRRSTDTQYF. The CDR3 DNA is TGTGCCAGCAGTTTATCGCTGATGGACAGGCGTAGCACAGATACGCAGTATTTT.

The V call is TRBV7-9, the J call TRBJ2-3; D gene ambiguous. The V gene's germline CDR1 is SEHNR and CDR2 FQNEAQ (reference sequence). The CDR3 sequence is 14 residues long. V was cut by 5 bases and J by 0 bases, with 9 bases left in between. CDR3: CASSVETSTDTQYF. In DNA, the CDR3 is TGTGCCAGCAGCGTCGAAACTAGCACAGATACGCAGTATTTT.

The table lists this clonotype with many counts. The rearrangement links TRBV4-2 to TRBJ2-1, with D maybe TRBD1 (5 bases). The CDR3 consists of 16 residues. Germline CDR1 and CDR2: LGHNA and YNFKEQ. V lost 0 bases, J lost 2 bases, and 11 bases lay in between. In DNA, the CDR3 is TGTGCCAGCAGCCAAGAAACAGGAGCCACCTACAATGAGCAGTTCTTC. Translated: CASSQETGATYNEQFF.

The chain uses TRBV25-1 and TRBJ2-2; D may match TRBD1 or TRBD2 (5 bases each). Germline V gives CDR1 MGHDK, CDR2 SYGVNS. The CDR3 runs to 11 residues. V lost 8 bases and J lost 5, with 6 bases in between. The CDR3 DNA follows: TGTGCCAGCGGGACGACCGGGGAGCTGTTTTTT. Translated, it gives CASGTTGELFF.

V and J are TRBV2 and TRBJ2-5; D gene uncertain. V lost 1 base and J lost 3, with 15 bases in between. Germline CDR1 SNHLY, CDR2 FYNNEI. This CDR3 region has 16 residues. In nucleotides, the CDR3 is TGTGCCAGCAGTGAAGGAGATTACACGGCGGAAGAGACCCAGTACTTC. This encodes CASSEGDYTAEETQYF.